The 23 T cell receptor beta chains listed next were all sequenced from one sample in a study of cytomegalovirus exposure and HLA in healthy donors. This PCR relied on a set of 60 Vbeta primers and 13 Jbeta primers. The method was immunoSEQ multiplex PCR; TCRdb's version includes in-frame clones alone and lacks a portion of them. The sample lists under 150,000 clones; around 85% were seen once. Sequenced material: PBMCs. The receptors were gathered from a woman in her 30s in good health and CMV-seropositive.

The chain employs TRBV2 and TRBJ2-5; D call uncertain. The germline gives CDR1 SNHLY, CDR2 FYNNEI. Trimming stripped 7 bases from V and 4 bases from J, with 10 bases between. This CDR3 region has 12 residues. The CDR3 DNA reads TGTGCCAGCACGCTAGAGCGAGAGACCCAGTACTTC. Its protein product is CASTLERETQYF.

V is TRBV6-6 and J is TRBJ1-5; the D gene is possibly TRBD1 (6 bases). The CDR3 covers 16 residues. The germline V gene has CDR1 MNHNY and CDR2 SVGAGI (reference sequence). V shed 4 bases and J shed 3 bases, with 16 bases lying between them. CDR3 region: CASSSSGTSHNQPQHF. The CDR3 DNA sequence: TGTGCCAGCAGTTCCTCCGGGACATCTCACAATCAGCCCCAGCATTTT.

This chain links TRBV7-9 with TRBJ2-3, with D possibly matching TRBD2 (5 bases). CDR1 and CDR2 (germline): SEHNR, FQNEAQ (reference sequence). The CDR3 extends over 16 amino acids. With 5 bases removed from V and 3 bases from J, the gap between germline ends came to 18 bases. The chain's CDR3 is CASSPKGAVMTDTQYF. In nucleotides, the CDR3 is TGTGCCAGCAGCCCAAAGGGAGCGGTGATGACAGATACGCAGTATTTT.

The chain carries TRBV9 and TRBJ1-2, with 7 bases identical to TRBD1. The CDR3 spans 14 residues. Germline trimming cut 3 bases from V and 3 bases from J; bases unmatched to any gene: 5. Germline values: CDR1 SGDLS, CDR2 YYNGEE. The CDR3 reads CASSGQGGDYGYTF. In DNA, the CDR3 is TGTGCCAGCAGCGGCCAGGGGGGAGACTATGGCTACACCTTC.

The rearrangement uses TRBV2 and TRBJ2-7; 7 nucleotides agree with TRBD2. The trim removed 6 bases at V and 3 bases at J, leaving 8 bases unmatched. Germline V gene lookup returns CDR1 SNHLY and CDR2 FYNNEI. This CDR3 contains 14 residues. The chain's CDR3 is CASSRGGEFYEQYF. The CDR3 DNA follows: TGTGCCAGCAGCCGGGGAGGGGAGTTCTACGAGCAGTACTTC.

The chain's CDR3 is CASSDPLLGQGGGYTF. CDR3 bases: TGTGCCAGCAGTGACCCCCTTCTAGGACAGGGAGGTGGCTACACCTTC. The J gene is TRBJ1-2, the V gene TRBV2; TRBD1 aligns across 8 bases. CDR1 and CDR2 from the germline V gene are SNHLY and FYNNEI. The CDR3 covers 16 residues. Trimming took 3 bases from V and 7 from J; bases not matched to a gene: 13.

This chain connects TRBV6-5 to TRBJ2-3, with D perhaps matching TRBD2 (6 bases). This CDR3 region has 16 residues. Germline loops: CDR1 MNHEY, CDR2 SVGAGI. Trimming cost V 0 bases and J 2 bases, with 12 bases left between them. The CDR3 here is CASSYSGGTPTDTQYF. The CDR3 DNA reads TGTGCCAGCAGTTACTCGGGCGGGACCCCCACAGATACGCAGTATTTT.

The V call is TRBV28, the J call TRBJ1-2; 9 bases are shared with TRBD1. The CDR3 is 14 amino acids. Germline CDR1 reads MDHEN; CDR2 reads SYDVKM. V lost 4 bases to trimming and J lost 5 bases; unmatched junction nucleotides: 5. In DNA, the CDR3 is TGTGCCAGCAGTTCGGGACAGGGACCATATGGCTACACCTTC. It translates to CASSSGQGPYGYTF.

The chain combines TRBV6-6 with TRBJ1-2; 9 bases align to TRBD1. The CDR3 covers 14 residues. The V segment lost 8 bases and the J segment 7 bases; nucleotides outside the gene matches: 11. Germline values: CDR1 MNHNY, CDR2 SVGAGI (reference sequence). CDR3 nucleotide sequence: TGTGCCAGCGCTCCTACAGGGGGCGGGGGTGGCTACACCTTC. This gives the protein CASAPTGGGGGYTF.

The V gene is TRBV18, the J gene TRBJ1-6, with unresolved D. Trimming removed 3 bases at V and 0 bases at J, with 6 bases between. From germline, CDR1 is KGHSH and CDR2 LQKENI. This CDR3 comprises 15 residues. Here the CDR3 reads CASSPASSYNSPLHF. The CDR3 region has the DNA TGTGCCAGCTCACCCGCCAGCTCCTATAATTCACCCCTCCACTTT.

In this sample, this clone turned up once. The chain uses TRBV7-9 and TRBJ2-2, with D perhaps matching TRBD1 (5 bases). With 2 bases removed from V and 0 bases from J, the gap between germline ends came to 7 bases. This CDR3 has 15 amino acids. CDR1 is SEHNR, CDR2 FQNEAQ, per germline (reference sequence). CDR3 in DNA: TGTGCCAGCAGCTTACAGGGAACGAACACCGGGGAGCTGTTTTTT. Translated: CASSLQGTNTGELFF.

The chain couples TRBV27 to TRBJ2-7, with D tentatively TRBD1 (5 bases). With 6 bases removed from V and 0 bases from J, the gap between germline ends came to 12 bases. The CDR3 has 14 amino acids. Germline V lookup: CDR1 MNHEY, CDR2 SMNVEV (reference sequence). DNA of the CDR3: TGTGCCAGCAGCAGGACATTGAGCTCCTACGAGCAGTACTTC. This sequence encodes CASSRTLSSYEQYF.

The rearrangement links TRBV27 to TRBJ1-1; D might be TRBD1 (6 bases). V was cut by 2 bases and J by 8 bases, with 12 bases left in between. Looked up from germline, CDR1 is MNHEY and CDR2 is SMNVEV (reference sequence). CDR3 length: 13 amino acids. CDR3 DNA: TGTGCCAGCAGTTTAGTTATTAGGGGGGAAGCTTTCTTT. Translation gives CASSLVIRGEAFF.

As DNA, the CDR3 is TGTGCCAGCAGCTTAATGGCAGGGGGCTCCTATAATTCACCCCTCCACTTT. It is translated as CASSLMAGGSYNSPLHF. The rearrangement joins TRBV7-3 to TRBJ1-6; 7 bases match TRBD1. The V gene's germline CDR1 is SGHTA and CDR2 FQGTGA. Trimming took 1 base from V and 0 from J; bases not matched to a gene: 3. The CDR3 totals 17 residues.

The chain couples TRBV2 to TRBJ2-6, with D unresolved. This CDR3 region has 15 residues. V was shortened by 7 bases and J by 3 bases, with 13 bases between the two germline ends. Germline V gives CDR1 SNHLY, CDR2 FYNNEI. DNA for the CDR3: TGTGCCAGCAAGCGAGGTCAGCTTGGGGCCAACGTCCTGACTTTC. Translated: CASKRGQLGANVLTF. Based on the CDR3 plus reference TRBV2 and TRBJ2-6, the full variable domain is EPEVTQTPSHQVTQMGQEVILRCVPISNHLYFYWYRQILGQKVEFLVSFYNNEISEKSEIFDDQFSVERPDGSNFTLKIRSTKLEDSAMYFCASKRGQLGANVLTFGAGSRLTVL.

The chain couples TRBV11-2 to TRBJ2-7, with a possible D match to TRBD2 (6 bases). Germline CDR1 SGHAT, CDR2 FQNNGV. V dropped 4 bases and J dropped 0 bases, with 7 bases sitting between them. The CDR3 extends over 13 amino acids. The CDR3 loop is CASSSGLSYEQYF. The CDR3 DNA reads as TGTGCCAGCAGCTCGGGACTCTCCTACGAGCAGTACTTC.

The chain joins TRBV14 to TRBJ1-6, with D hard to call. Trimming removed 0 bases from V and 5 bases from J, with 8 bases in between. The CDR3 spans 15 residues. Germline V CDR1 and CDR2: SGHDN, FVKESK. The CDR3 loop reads CASSQDLRDNSPLHF. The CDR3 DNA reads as TGTGCCAGCAGCCAAGATTTGAGAGATAATTCACCCCTCCACTTT. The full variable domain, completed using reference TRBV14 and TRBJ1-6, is EAGVTQFPSHSVIEKGQTVTLRCDPISGHDNLYWYRRVMGKEIKFLLHFVKESKQDESGMPNNRFLAERTGGTYSTLKVQPAELEDSGVYFCASSQDLRDNSPLHFGNGTRLTVT.

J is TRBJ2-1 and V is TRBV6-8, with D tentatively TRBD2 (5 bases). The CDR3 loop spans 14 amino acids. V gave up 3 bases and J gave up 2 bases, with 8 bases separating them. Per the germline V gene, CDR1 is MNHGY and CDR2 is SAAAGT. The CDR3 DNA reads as TGTGCCAGCAGTTATGTCGGGGCCTACAATGAGCAGTTCTTC. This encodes CASSYVGAYNEQFF.

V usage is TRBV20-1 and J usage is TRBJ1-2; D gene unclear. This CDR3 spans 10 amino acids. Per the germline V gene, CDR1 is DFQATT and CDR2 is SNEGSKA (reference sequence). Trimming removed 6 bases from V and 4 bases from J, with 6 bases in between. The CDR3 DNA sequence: TGCAGTGCCCTCTCCTATGGCTACACCTTC. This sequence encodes CSALSYGYTF.

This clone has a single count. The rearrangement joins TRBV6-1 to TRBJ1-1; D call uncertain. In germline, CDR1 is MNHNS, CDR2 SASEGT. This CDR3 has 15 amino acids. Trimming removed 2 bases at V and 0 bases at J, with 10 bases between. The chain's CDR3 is CASSEMRGLNTEAFF. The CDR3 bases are TGTGCCAGCAGTGAAATGCGGGGTCTGAACACTGAAGCTTTCTTT.

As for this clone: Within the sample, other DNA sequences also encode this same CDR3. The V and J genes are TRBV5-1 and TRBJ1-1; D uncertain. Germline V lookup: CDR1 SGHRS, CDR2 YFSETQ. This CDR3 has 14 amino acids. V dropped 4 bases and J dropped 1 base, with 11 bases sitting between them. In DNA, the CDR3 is TGCGCCAGCAGCCTCGGAGGAGGGAACACTGAAGCTTTCTTT. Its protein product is CASSLGGGNTEAFF.

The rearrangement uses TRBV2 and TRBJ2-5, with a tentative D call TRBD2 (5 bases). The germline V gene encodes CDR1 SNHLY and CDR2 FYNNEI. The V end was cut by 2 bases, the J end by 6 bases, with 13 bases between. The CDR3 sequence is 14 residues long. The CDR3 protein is CASSERVASQTQYF. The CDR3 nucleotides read TGTGCCAGCAGTGAAAGGGTAGCGAGTCAGACCCAGTACTTC. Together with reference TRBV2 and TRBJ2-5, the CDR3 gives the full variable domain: EPEVTQTPSHQVTQMGQEVILRCVPISNHLYFYWYRQILGQKVEFLVSFYNNEISEKSEIFDDQFSVERPDGSNFTLKIRSTKLEDSAMYFCASSERVASQTQYFGPGTRLLVL.

The CDR3 is CASISPGTGFYNEQFF. CDR3 in DNA: TGTGCCAGCATCAGCCCCGGGACAGGGTTTTACAATGAGCAGTTCTTC. The chain is built from TRBV5-6 and TRBJ2-1; 9 nucleotides align to TRBD1. The germline gives CDR1 SGHDT, CDR2 YYEEEE. This CDR3 has 16 amino acids. The junction had 11 bases not matched to a gene; V was cut back by 6 bases and J by 4 bases.